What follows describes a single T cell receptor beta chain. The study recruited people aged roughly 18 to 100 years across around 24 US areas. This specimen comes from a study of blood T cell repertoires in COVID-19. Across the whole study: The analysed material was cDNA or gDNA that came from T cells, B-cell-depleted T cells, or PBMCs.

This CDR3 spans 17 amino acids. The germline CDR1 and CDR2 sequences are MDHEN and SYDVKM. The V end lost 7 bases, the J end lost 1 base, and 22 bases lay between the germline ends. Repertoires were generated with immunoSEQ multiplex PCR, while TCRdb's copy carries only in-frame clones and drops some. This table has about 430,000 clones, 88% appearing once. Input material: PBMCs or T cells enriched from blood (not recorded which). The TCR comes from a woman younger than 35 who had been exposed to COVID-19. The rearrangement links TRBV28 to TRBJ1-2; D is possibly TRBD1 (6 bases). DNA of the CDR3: TGTGCCAGCACCTCGAGGGGGAGGGGGGACCTTAACTATGGCTACACCTTC. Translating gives CASTSRGRGDLNYGYTF.